Sequencing of this T cell receptor beta chain was carried out in a study of blood T cells in healthy people across ages. Per sample, no less than 5 micrograms of total RNA were extracted. Germline lookup yields CDR1 WNHNN and CDR2 SYGVQD (reference sequence). This CDR3 has 13 amino acids. Trimming cost V 7 bases and J 7 bases, with 13 bases left between them. The authors ran a second PCR of about 6 to 11 cycles using a sample-barcoded 5' primer and a J-beta primer mix. TCRdb re-called the 5' RACE reads with MiXCR, one entry per CDR3 protein. The table records 1.5 million to 2 million distinct CDR3 sequences, around half of them present only once.

Sequenced input: blood. This TCR derives from a middle-aged woman in good health. This chain uses TRBV10-1 with TRBJ1-4; maybe TRBD1 (6 bases). In DNA, the CDR3 is TGCGCCAGCACCCGGGACATTGGTGAAAAACTGTTTTTT. Translating it yields CASTRDIGEKLFF.